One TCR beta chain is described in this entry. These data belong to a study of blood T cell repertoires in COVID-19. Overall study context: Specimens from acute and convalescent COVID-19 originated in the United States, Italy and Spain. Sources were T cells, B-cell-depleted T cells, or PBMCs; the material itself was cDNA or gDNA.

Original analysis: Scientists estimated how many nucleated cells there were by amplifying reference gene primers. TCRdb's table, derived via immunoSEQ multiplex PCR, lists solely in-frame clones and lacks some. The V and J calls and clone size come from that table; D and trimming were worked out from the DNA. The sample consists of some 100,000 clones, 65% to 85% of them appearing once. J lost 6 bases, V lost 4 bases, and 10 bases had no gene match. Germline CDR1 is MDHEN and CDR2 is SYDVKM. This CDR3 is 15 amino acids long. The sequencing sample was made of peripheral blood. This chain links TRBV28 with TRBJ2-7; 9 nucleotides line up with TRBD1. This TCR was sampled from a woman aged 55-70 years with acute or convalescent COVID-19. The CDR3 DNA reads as TGTGCCAGCAGTTCCACAGCGGGACAGGGAGCCGAGCAGTACTTC. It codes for CASSSTAGQGAEQYF.